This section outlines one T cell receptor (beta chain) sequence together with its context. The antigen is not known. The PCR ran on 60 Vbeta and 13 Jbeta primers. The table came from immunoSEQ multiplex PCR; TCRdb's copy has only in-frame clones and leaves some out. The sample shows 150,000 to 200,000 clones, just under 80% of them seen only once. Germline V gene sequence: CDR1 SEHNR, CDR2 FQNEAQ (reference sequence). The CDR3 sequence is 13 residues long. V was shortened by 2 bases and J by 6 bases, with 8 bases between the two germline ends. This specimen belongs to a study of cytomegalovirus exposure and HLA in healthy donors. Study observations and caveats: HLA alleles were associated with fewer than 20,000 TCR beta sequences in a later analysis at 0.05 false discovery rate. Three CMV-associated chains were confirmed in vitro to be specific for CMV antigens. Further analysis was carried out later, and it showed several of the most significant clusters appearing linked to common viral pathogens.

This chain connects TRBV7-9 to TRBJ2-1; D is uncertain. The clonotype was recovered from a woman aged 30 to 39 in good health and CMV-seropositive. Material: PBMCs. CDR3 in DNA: TGTGCCAGCAGCTTAAGCCAACCCAATGAGCAGTTCTTC. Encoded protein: CASSLSQPNEQFF.